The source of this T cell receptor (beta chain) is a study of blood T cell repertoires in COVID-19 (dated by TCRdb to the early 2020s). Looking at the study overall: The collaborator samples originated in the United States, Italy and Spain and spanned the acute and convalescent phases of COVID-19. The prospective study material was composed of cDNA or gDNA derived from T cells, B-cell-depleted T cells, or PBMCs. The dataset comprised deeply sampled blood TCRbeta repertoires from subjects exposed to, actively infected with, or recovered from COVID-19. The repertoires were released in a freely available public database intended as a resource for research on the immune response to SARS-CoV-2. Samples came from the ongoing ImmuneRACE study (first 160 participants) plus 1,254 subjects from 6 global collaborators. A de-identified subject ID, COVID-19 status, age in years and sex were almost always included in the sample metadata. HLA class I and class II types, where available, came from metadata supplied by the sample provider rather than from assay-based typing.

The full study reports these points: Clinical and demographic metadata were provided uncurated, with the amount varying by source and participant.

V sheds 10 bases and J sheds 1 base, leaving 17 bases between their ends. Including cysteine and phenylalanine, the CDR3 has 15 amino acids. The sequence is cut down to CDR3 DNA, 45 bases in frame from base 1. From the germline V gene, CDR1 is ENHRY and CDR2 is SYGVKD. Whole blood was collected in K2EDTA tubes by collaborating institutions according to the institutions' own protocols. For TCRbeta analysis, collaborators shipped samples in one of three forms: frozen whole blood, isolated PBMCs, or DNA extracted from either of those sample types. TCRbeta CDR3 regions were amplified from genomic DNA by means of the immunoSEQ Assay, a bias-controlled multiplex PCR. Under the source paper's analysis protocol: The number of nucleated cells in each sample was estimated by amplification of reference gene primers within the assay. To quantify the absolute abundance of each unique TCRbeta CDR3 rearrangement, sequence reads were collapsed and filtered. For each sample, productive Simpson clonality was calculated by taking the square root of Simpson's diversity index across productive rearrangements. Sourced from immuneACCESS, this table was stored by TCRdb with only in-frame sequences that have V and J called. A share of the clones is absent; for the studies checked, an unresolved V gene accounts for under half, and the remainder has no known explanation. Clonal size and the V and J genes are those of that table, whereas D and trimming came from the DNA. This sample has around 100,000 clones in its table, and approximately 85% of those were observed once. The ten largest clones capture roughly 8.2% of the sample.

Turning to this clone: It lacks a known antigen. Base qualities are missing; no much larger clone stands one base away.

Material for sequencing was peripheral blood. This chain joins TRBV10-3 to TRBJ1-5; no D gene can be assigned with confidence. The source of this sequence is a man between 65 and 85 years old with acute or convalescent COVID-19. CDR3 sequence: CATGEGSGSNQPQHF. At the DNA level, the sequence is TGTGCCACCGGAGAAGGCAGCGGAAGCAATCAGCCCCAGCATTTT.